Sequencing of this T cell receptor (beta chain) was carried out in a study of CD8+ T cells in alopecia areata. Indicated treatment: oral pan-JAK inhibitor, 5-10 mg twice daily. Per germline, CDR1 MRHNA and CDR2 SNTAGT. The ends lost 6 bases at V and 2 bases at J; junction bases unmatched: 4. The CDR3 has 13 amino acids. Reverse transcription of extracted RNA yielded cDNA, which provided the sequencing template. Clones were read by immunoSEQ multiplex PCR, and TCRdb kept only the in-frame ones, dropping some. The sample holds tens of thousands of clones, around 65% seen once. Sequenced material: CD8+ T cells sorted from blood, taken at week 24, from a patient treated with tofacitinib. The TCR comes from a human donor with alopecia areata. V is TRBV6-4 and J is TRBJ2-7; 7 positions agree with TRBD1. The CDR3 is CASSLGQTYEQYF. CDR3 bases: TGTGCCAGCAGCCTGGGACAGACCTACGAGCAGTACTTC.